The text below deals with one TCR beta chain. Its specificity is unknown. Sequenced by immunoSEQ multiplex PCR; TCRdb stores in-frame clones only, minus some. The sample shows under 150,000 clones, 90% to 95% of them seen only once. This sample is drawn from a study of T cell responses to AZD1222 COVID-19 vaccine. Findings of the study overall: Every sample of the repertoires postdated the peak T cell response. Following two doses of AZD1222, Spike-specific TCR breadth and depth rose. Targeting of unmutated variant regions was reportedly seen in nearly half of spike-specific TCRs.

V was clipped by 6 bases and J by 3 bases, with 12 bases between them. The CDR3 is 14 residues long. Germline CDR1 is MNHEY and CDR2 is SVGAGI. This clonotype was sampled from an adult in good health. The rearrangement links TRBV6-5 to TRBJ2-1; D is perhaps TRBD2 (6 bases). The sample here was peripheral blood, taken on day 0 of AZD1222 vaccination. DNA of the CDR3: TGTGCCAGCAGCCTAACGGGAGACTACAATGAGCAGTTCTTC. Translating gives CASSLTGDYNEQFF.